Presented here are 8 T cell receptor beta chains from one specimen sequenced in a study of OX40 agonist ivuxolimab in advanced cancers. Some clones are missing from TCRdb's copy, which holds only in-frame ones; the method was immunoSEQ multiplex PCR. The sample holds about 16,000 clones, more than 80% seen once. Sequenced here: CD4+ or CD8+ T cells sorted from blood, sampled in a trial of the OX40 agonist ivuxolimab. The source is an adult with an advanced solid tumor such as melanoma, head and neck, liver or kidney cancer.

The rearrangement links TRBV7-2 to TRBJ1-1; D is possibly TRBD1 (5 bases). V was cut by 1 base and J by 4 bases, with 10 bases left in between. The CDR3 spans 14 residues. In germline, CDR1 is SGHTA, CDR2 FQGNSA. The CDR3 coding sequence is TGTGCCAGCAGCTTAGGGGTCGGGGGCACTGAAGCTTTCTTT. This sequence encodes CASSLGVGGTEAFF.

The chain has TRBV11-3 and TRBJ2-7; D perhaps matches TRBD2 (5 bases). V was pared by 2 bases and J by 3 bases, with 14 bases between. The CDR3 extends over 15 amino acids. Germline values: CDR1 SGHNT, CDR2 YENEEA. DNA of the CDR3: TGTGCCAGCAGCTTATTGAAGGGAGTCGGCTACGAGCAGTACTTC. The encoded protein is CASSLLKGVGYEQYF.

The rearrangement links TRBV19 to TRBJ2-7; 9 bases match TRBD1. This CDR3 spans 15 amino acids. From germline, CDR1 is LNHDA and CDR2 SQIVND (reference sequence). V dropped 3 bases and J dropped 2; count of bases not matched to a gene: 5. The CDR3 spells CASSIIQGATYEQYF. CDR3 DNA: TGTGCCAGTAGTATTATACAGGGGGCGACCTACGAGCAGTACTTC.

The rearrangement uses TRBV11-2 and TRBJ1-5; D remains unclear. Germline CDR1 and CDR2: SGHAT and FQNNGV. This CDR3 contains 12 residues. Trimming pared 5 bases from V and 10 bases from J, leaving 12 bases between. For the CDR3, the DNA is TGTGCCAGCAGCACGAACATGGGACCCCAGCATTTT. Its translation: CASSTNMGPQHF.

The chain uses TRBV6-6 and TRBJ2-5, with 7 bases lining up with TRBD1. Germline CDR1 MNHNY, CDR2 SVGAGI (reference sequence). The CDR3 is 14 residues long. Trimming at V came to 5 bases and at J to 5 bases, leaving 8 bases not matched to a gene. The chain's CDR3 is CASSNLGGSETQYF. DNA for the CDR3: TGTGCCAGCAGTAATCTAGGGGGCTCGGAGACCCAGTACTTC.

This clone was seen once. V is TRBV6-1 and J is TRBJ1-2, with a possible D match to TRBD1 (5 bases). Between the trimmed V and J ends, which lost 7 bases and 5 bases, there was a span of 20 bases. CDR3 length equals 15 residues. Germline-derived CDR1 and CDR2 are MNHNS and SASEGT. CDR3 in amino acids: CASISQDMGGYGYTF. CDR3 bases: TGTGCCAGCATTTCCCAGGACATGGGGGGTTATGGCTACACCTTC.

V is TRBV2 and J is TRBJ2-1; 10 bases agree with TRBD1. The CDR3 consists of 16 residues. Germline lookup yields CDR1 SNHLY and CDR2 FYNNEI. The V and J ends lost 3 bases and 7 bases, in that order; junction bases with no gene match: 9. The CDR3 region is CASSEWDRGLINEQFF. CDR3 sequence (DNA): TGTGCCAGCAGTGAGTGGGACAGGGGTCTTATTAATGAGCAGTTCTTC.

The chain employs TRBV4-1 and TRBJ1-6; D may be TRBD1 (5 bases). V lost 1 base to trimming and J lost 6 bases, with 13 bases between them. Germline CDR1 reads MGHRA; CDR2 reads YSYEKL. The CDR3 extends over 16 amino acids. As DNA, the CDR3 is TGCGCCAGCAGCCAAGGTGGACATACTTCTAATTCACCCCTCCACTTT. This gives the protein CASSQGGHTSNSPLHF.